The rows below give T cell receptor beta chains drawn from one sample of a study of Ad26.COV2.S vaccination and SARS-CoV-2 variants. Sequencing used immunoSEQ multiplex PCR; TCRdb keeps in-frame clones, though not all of them. The sample lists some 370,000 clones, roughly 85% occurring once. Sequenced material: peripheral blood, taken in a trial of Ad26.COV2.S vaccine versus placebo. These receptors came from a person aged 18-60 years who received the Ad26.COV2.S COVID-19 vaccine or a placebo. The CDR3 runs from the conserved cysteine through the conserved F or W. Each record gives: J gene, D gene, V gene, clone size, CDR3 protein, CDR3 DNA. A D gene is named only where the DNA matches it firmly. Clone size appears in some rows only: once, few, many, or a class for an expanded clone.

TRBJ1-5,.,TRBV30,.,CAWSVRSNQPQHF,TGTGCCTGGAGTGTCCGAAGCAATCAGCCCCAGCATTTT
TRBJ2-3,TRBD1,TRBV19,.,CASSLDRTTDTQYF,TGTGCCAGTAGTCTGGACAGGACAACAGATACGCAGTATTTT
TRBJ1-2,.,TRBV3-1/TRBV3-2,.,CASSSLGYGYTF,TGTGCCAGCAGCTCCTTGGGATATGGCTACACCTTC
TRBJ2-7,.,TRBV27,.,CASSLSKGCEQYF,TGTGCCAGCAGTTTATCGAAGGGTTGCGAGCAGTACTTC
TRBJ2-6,.,TRBV19,.,CASSESGSNRLSGANVLTF,TGTGCCAGTAGTGAGTCAGGGTCGAATAGGCTCTCTGGGGCCAACGTCCTGACTTTC
TRBJ2-7,.,TRBV5-4,few,CASSLAKSSYEQYF,TGTGCCAGCAGCTTGGCGAAGAGTAGCTACGAGCAGTACTTC
TRBJ2-1,.,TRBV7-9,many,CASRPTDSYNEQFF,TGTGCCAGCAGACCGACAGACTCCTACAATGAGCAGTTCTTC
TRBJ2-3,.,TRBV13,.,CASSRGPTDTQYF,TGTGCCAGCAGTCGGGGGCCGACAGATACGCAGTATTTT
TRBJ2-1,TRBD2,TRBV27,.,CASSRPGLAIYNEQFF,TGTGCCAGCAGTCGACCGGGACTAGCGATATACAATGAGCAGTTCTTC
TRBJ1-1,.,TRBV19,.,CASSQGGSSAWAFF,TGTGCCAGTAGCCAAGGGGGATCTAGCGCTTGGGCTTTCTTT
TRBJ2-5,.,TRBV3-1/TRBV3-2,once,CASSQGGGDGTQYF,TGTGCCAGCAGCCAGGGGGGCGGGGACGGGACCCAGTACTTC
TRBJ1-2,.,TRBV5-1,.,CASSPLGVENYGYTF,TGCGCCAGCAGCCCCTTAGGGGTGGAGAACTATGGCTACACCTTC
TRBJ2-5,.,TRBV25-1,.,CASRDPGETQYF,TGTGCCAGCAGGGACCCAGGCGAGACCCAGTACTTC
TRBJ1-4,.,TRBV4-1,.,CASSRDVTEKLFF,TGCGCCAGCAGCCGAGACGTTACTGAAAAACTGTTTTTT
TRBJ1-1,.,TRBV9,few,CASSKGGLTEAFF,TGTGCCAGCAGCAAGGGGGGGCTCACTGAAGCTTTCTTT
TRBJ2-7,.,TRBV10-3,.,CAISDQDSYSYEQYF,TGTGCCATCAGTGATCAAGACAGCTACTCCTACGAGCAGTACTTC
TRBJ1-3,.,TRBV6-5,.,CASTIGAGRATIYF,TGTGCCAGCACCATCGGGGCAGGGCGGGCCACCATATATTTT
TRBJ1-1,.,TRBV12-3/TRBV12-4,.,CASSPHVGRAFF,TGTGCCAGCAGTCCCCACGTTGGTCGAGCTTTCTTT
TRBJ1-1,.,TRBV10-3,.,CAISGRTAGEAFF,TGTGCCATCAGTGGGAGGACAGCCGGTGAAGCTTTCTTT
TRBJ2-7,.,TRBV6-5,.,CASSYGHGSEQYF,TGTGCCAGCAGTTACGGCCACGGGAGCGAGCAGTACTTC
TRBJ2-5,TRBD2,TRBV5-1,.,CASRHIGRVAETQYF,TGCGCCAGCAGGCATATTGGGAGGGTAGCCGAGACCCAGTACTTC
TRBJ2-5,TRBD1,TRBV27,.,CASSLFPLRGLVQETQYF,TGTGCCAGCAGTTTATTTCCTTTGAGGGGGCTAGTCCAAGAGACCCAGTACTTC
TRBJ2-4,.,TRBV28,.,CASSSGSKNIQYF,TGTGCCAGCAGTTCCGGGTCCAAAAACATTCAGTACTTC
TRBJ1-3,.,TRBV2,.,CASATLSGNTIYF,TGTGCCAGCGCCACCCTCTCTGGAAACACCATATATTTT
TRBJ1-6,.,TRBV5-1,few,CASSEELQGGGNSPLHF,TGCGCCAGCAGCGAAGAACTTCAGGGCGGGGGGAATTCACCCCTCCACTTT
TRBJ2-1,.,TRBV2,.,CASSSPDRHNEQFF,TGTGCCAGCAGTTCCCCGGACCGACACAATGAGCAGTTCTTC
TRBJ2-3,.,TRBV6-2/TRBV6-3,.,CASSHGPEADTQYF,TGTGCCAGCAGTCACGGGCCCGAGGCAGATACGCAGTATTTT
TRBJ1-6,TRBD1,TRBV25-1,.,CASSAPDRAKSNSPLHF,TGTGCCAGCAGTGCACCGGACAGGGCGAAGTCCAATTCACCCCTCCACTTT